This passage covers 18 T cell receptor beta chains from one sample sequenced in a study of graft-versus-host responses after intestinal transplantation. Clones were sequenced by immunoSEQ multiplex PCR, and TCRdb holds only the in-frame ones, with some missing. The sample contains about 97,000 clones, 80% to 95% of which appear only once. Specimen: PBMCs, collected 450 to 460 days after intestinal transplant. These receptors came from a human patient who received an intestinal transplant, so some T cells may come from the graft donor.

The chain is built from TRBV14 and TRBJ2-7, with a weak D call TRBD1 (6 bases). V lost 5 bases, J lost 4 bases, and 9 bases lay in between. This CDR3 has 12 amino acids. Germline CDR1 and CDR2: SGHDN and FVKESK. For the CDR3, the DNA is TGTGCCAGCAGCGGAACAGGGTACGAGCAGTACTTC. This encodes CASSGTGYEQYF.

The CDR3 DNA follows: TGTGCCAGCCGTTCTAGGGGAAATTCACCCCTCCACTTT. Amino acids: CASRSRGNSPLHF. The chain recombines TRBV6-5 with TRBJ1-6; TRBD1 is a possible D gene (5 bases). Per germline, CDR1 MNHEY and CDR2 SVGAGI. Deletions cut 8 bases from V and 7 bases from J, with 12 bases between. The CDR3 covers 13 residues.

The count of this clone is one. The rearrangement joins TRBV4-1 to TRBJ1-2, with a possible D match to TRBD1 (6 bases). Germline CDR1 reads MGHRA; CDR2 reads YSYEKL. The V end was cut by 1 base, the J end by 4 bases, with 10 bases between. This CDR3 spans 14 amino acids. The CDR3 DNA follows: TGCGCCAGCAGCCAAGGTCCACAGGGCTATGGCTACACCTTC. It specifies CASSQGPQGYGYTF.

The chain employs TRBV4-1 and TRBJ2-3; 9 positions match TRBD2. The CDR3 loop spans 15 amino acids. J gave up 1 base and V 6 bases, and 5 bases lay outside the gene matches. The germline V gene encodes CDR1 MGHRA and CDR2 YSYEKL. The CDR3 here is CASSPPSGGTDTQYF. The CDR3 region has the DNA TGCGCCAGCAGTCCTCCTAGCGGGGGCACAGATACGCAGTATTTT.

This rearrangement joins TRBV29-1 to TRBJ1-2; D gene unclear. This CDR3 is 10 amino acids long. Germline V gene lookup returns CDR1 SQVTM and CDR2 ANQGSEA. V lost 5 bases, J lost 3 bases, and 4 bases lay in between. Here the CDR3 DNA reads TGCAGCGTTTTCGACTATGGCTACACCTTC. Residues: CSVFDYGYTF.

This sequence joins TRBV6-6 and TRBJ1-3, with 7 bases lining up with TRBD1. V lost 6 bases, J lost 4 bases, and 9 bases stayed unmatched. CDR1 and CDR2 from the germline V gene are MNHNY and SVGAGI (reference sequence). The length of the CDR3 is 15 residues. CDR3 in DNA: TGTGCCAGCAGCCGGCGACAGGGCGTAGGAAACACCATATATTTT. Protein sequence: CASSRRQGVGNTIYF.

With respect to this clone: Within the sample, other DNA sequences also encode this same CDR3. The chain joins TRBV27 to TRBJ1-6; the match to TRBD1 covers 8 bases. Trimming at V came to 5 bases and at J to 2 bases, leaving 5 bases not matched to a gene. The CDR3 totals 16 residues. The germline gives CDR1 MNHEY, CDR2 SMNVEV (reference sequence). The CDR3 reads CASSSGQGTYNSPLHF. The CDR3, as DNA: TGTGCCAGCAGTAGCGGACAGGGCACCTATAATTCACCCCTCCACTTT.

The rearrangement joins TRBV5-6 to TRBJ2-5; maybe TRBD2 (6 bases). The length of the CDR3 is 14 residues. The V end lost 4 bases, the J end lost 6 bases, and 16 bases lay between the germline ends. Germline CDR1 is SGHDT and CDR2 is YYEEEE. The CDR3 bases are TGTGCCAGCAGCCCCAGGGACTCACAGAAGACCCAGTACTTC. Translating gives CASSPRDSQKTQYF. The whole variable domain, filled in from reference TRBV5-6 and TRBJ2-5, reads DAGVTQSPTHLIKTRGQQVTLRCSPKSGHDTVSWYQQALGQGPQFIFQYYEEEERQRGNFPDRFSGHQFPNYSSELNVNALLLGDSALYLCASSPRDSQKTQYFGPGTRLLVL.

A few counts support this clone. The chain is built from TRBV6-5 and TRBJ2-7; 9 nucleotides line up with TRBD2. Trimming removed 4 bases from V and 2 bases from J; junction bases left unmatched: 6. CDR1 and CDR2 (germline): MNHEY, SVGAGI. This CDR3 contains 15 residues. In DNA form, the CDR3 reads TGTGCCAGCAGTTGGAGGGCGGGGGGGGCCTACGAGCAGTACTTC. Its translation is CASSWRAGGAYEQYF.

This sequence joins TRBV5-1 and TRBJ2-1; 9 bases line up with TRBD1. The V segment lost 4 bases and the J segment 7 bases; nucleotides outside the gene matches: 3. CDR3 length equals 13 residues. In germline, CDR1 is SGHRS, CDR2 YFSETQ. As DNA, the CDR3 is TGCGCCAGCAGCACCGACAGGGGGAATGAGCAGTTCTTC. This encodes CASSTDRGNEQFF.

This chain connects TRBV6-1 to TRBJ2-1; D remains ambiguous. This CDR3 has 13 amino acids. Deletions cut 7 bases from V and 9 bases from J, with 16 bases between. CDR1 and CDR2 (germline): MNHNS, SASEGT. The CDR3: CASIRQGLGEQFF. CDR3 sequence (DNA): TGTGCCAGCATACGCCAAGGCCTGGGTGAGCAGTTCTTC.

The CDR3 region is CASSHVVPVAFF. In DNA, the CDR3 is TGTGCCAGCAGCCATGTTGTCCCGGTAGCTTTCTTT. This chain links TRBV14 with TRBJ1-1; no reliable D call. Germline values: CDR1 SGHDN, CDR2 FVKESK. The CDR3 extends over 12 amino acids. Trimming took 3 bases from V and 10 from J, leaving 12 bases between them.

The chain is built from TRBV10-3 and TRBJ2-7; TRBD2 is a possible D gene (6 bases). Germline loops: CDR1 ENHRY, CDR2 SYGVKD. V was trimmed by 11 bases and J by 2 bases, leaving 16 bases between them. The CDR3 contains 13 residues. The CDR3 sequence: CASRLGLTYEQYF. The CDR3 DNA is TGTGCCTCAAGACTAGGATTAACCTACGAGCAGTACTTC.

The genes are TRBV19 and TRBJ1-2; 8 bases align to TRBD1. The germline V gene has CDR1 LNHDA and CDR2 SQIVND (reference sequence). CDR3 size: 15 residues. V lost 2 bases, J lost 3 bases, and 5 bases stayed unmatched. The CDR3 here is CASSIPGGAYYGYTF. The CDR3 DNA is TGTGCCAGTAGTATACCAGGGGGCGCGTACTATGGCTACACCTTC.

The J gene is TRBJ1-1, the V gene TRBV6-6, with D uncertain. Trimming pared 5 bases from V and 4 bases from J, leaving 11 bases between. CDR3 length: 13 amino acids. Germline CDR1 MNHNY, CDR2 SVGAGI (reference sequence). The chain's CDR3 is CASSRLRGTEAFF. The CDR3 region has the DNA TGTGCCAGCAGTCGCCTCCGCGGCACTGAAGCTTTCTTT.

Regarding this clone: A read error may account for a junction end that differs from germline. The V gene is TRBV7-7, the J gene TRBJ1-5; unclear D gene. The CDR3 has 14 residues. The germline V gene encodes CDR1 SSHAT and CDR2 FNYEAQ (reference sequence). Here the CDR3 DNA reads TGTGCTAGCAGGAGACACCTTAGCAATCAGCCCCAGCATTTT. Translation: CASRRHLSNQPQHF.

The rearrangement joins TRBV11-2 to TRBJ2-1; TRBD1 might be the D (5 bases). CDR1 is SGHAT and CDR2 is FQNNGV in the germline V gene. The CDR3 loop spans 14 amino acids. V was cut by 5 bases and J by 5 bases, with 13 bases left in between. The CDR3 region has the DNA TGTGCCAGCAGCCTCGACAGCACTCACAATGAGCAGTTCTTC. It encodes CASSLDSTHNEQFF.

The chain recombines TRBV5-4 with TRBJ2-7; D is perhaps TRBD1 (5 bases). Trimming removed 6 bases at V and 1 base at J, with 11 bases between. The V gene's germline CDR1 is SGHNT and CDR2 YYREEE (reference sequence). CDR3 size: 13 residues. CDR3 bases: TGTGCCAGCACCAAAACAGGTTCCTACGAGCAGTACTTC. Its translation: CASTKTGSYEQYF.